The 20 T cell receptor beta chains in this list originate from one sample, sequenced in a study of human T cells and chemical hapten exposure. Time point specified: pre-sensitization, week 0. Treatment reported: therapeutic diphenylcyclopropenone sensitization with weekly scalp DPC. TCRdb reprocessed the RACE reads via MiXCR and lists one record per CDR3 protein. Among approximately 260,000 distinct CDR3 sequences, 7.7% were seen once, and the ten largest hold more than 0.95%. The sample consisted of whole blood, taken in connection with sensitization to the hapten diphenylcyclopropenone (DPC). Receptors originate from a man aged 18 to 29 with alopecia areata. Some clones in this sample may be carry-over from other donors' samples.

This clonotype showed up just a few times. This chain uses TRBV10-3 with TRBJ1-6, with 9 bases matching TRBD1. V lost 7 bases, J lost 7 bases, and 8 bases stayed unmatched. CDR1 is ENHRY, CDR2 SYGVKD, per germline. CDR3 length: 15 amino acids. CDR3 sequence reads: CAIKRGTGLNSPLHF. DNA for the CDR3: TGTGCCATCAAGAGAGGGACAGGGCTAAATTCACCCCTCCACTTT.

The genes are TRBV20-1 and TRBJ1-1; D is unresolved. Germline CDR1 DFQATT, CDR2 SNEGSKA (reference sequence). This CDR3 comprises 15 residues. Trimming took off 0 bases at V and 0 bases at J, with 11 bases between the two ends. CDR3 amino acids: CSARDGSGVNTEAFF. The DNA for the CDR3 is TGCAGTGCTAGAGATGGGTCCGGGGTGAACACTGAAGCTTTCTTT.

Comment on this clonotype: Germline and junction disagree at one end, which may indicate a read error. V and J are TRBV9 and TRBJ2-1; D is unclear. Germline loops: CDR1 SGDLS, CDR2 YYNGEE. The CDR3 is 14 residues long. The CDR3 here is CASGVTTSYNEQFF. The DNA of the CDR3 is TGTGCCAGCGGCGTGACGACCTCTTACAATGAGCAGTTCTTC.

The rearrangement links TRBV6-2 or TRBV6-3 to TRBJ2-2, with unresolved D. The germline CDR1 and CDR2 sequences are MNHEY and SVGEGT. This CDR3 is 14 amino acids long. Trimming removed 8 bases at V and 3 bases at J, with 13 bases between. The CDR3: CASSRDTYTGELFF. CDR3 DNA: TGTGCCAGCTCAAGAGACACCTACACCGGGGAGCTGTTTTTT.

This clonotype was observed a few times. The V call is TRBV6-5, the J call TRBJ1-2; perhaps TRBD1 as D (5 bases). Trimming took off 2 bases at V and 5 bases at J, with 12 bases between the two ends. From germline, CDR1 is MNHEY and CDR2 SVGAGI. The CDR3 covers 14 residues. This CDR3 reads CASSYDGAGYGYTF. The CDR3 DNA follows: TGTGCCAGCAGTTACGATGGGGCCGGATATGGCTACACCTTC.

This sequence joins TRBV6-5 and TRBJ1-3, with D tentatively TRBD1 (5 bases). Trimming pared 0 bases from V and 0 bases from J, leaving 9 bases between. The CDR3 consists of 16 residues. The germline V gene has CDR1 MNHEY and CDR2 SVGAGI. The CDR3 sequence is CASSYSTAVSGNTIYF. CDR3 DNA sequence: TGTGCCAGCAGTTACTCGACAGCCGTCTCTGGAAACACCATATATTTT.

The chain employs TRBV4-3 and TRBJ2-3, with TRBD1 matching over 7 bases. The CDR3 extends over 15 amino acids. V was pared by 4 bases and J by 3 bases, with 7 bases of the junction left unmatched. Germline assignment: CDR1 LGHNA and CDR2 YSLEER. The CDR3 bases are TGCGCCAGCAGCCGAGGGACAGCGGCTACAGATACGCAGTATTTT. Its translation is CASSRGTAATDTQYF.

In this sample, this clonotype turned up a few times. The chain recombines TRBV12-3 or TRBV12-4 with TRBJ1-1, with D maybe TRBD1 (5 bases). V was shortened by 8 bases and J by 7 bases, with 17 bases between the two germline ends. The CDR3 totals 13 residues. In nucleotides, the CDR3 is TGTGCCAGCGGACATCGACAGCGAGATGAAGCTTTCTTT. It codes for CASGHRQRDEAFF.

The sample holds a few counts of this clonotype. The chain recombines TRBV10-3 with TRBJ2-7; TRBD1 matches at 7 bases. V was pared by 4 bases and J by 5 bases, with 5 bases of the junction left unmatched. The CDR3 length is 13 residues. Germline assignment: CDR1 ENHRY and CDR2 SYGVKD. CDR3 sequence (DNA): TGTGCCATCAGTGGACAGGGTGTCAACGAGCAGTACTTC. As protein: CAISGQGVNEQYF.

This sequence joins TRBV4-2 and TRBJ2-7; 9 nucleotides align to TRBD1. Trimming cost V 2 bases and J 1 base; bases outside gene matches: 6. Germline V gene lookup returns CDR1 LGHNA and CDR2 YNFKEQ. This CDR3 has 16 residues. The CDR3 DNA reads as TGTGCCAGCAGCCAATTGACCGGGACAGGGTCCTACGAGCAGTACTTC. As protein: CASSQLTGTGSYEQYF.

This clonotype was counted only a few times. CDR3 loop: CASSQDVTDYEQYF. DNA of the CDR3: TGTGCCAGCAGCCAAGATGTGACCGATTACGAGCAGTACTTC. The rearrangement joins TRBV4-2 to TRBJ2-7; D uncertain. V lost 0 bases and J lost 4, with 10 bases in between. Germline CDR1 reads LGHNA; CDR2 reads YNFKEQ. The CDR3 has 14 amino acids.

V is TRBV7-6 and J is TRBJ1-6; the D gene is possibly TRBD1 (5 bases). CDR1 is SGHVS, CDR2 FNYEAQ, per germline. Trimming stripped 1 base from V and 7 bases from J, with 20 bases between. The CDR3 is 18 amino acids. CDR3 residues: CASSLGGGTGVTNSPLHF. The DNA for the CDR3 is TGTGCCAGCAGCTTAGGCGGTGGGACGGGGGTCACAAATTCACCCCTCCACTTT.

This clonotype was picked up a small number of times. The chain links TRBV20-1 to TRBJ2-5, with D possibly being TRBD1 (5 bases). The germline gives CDR1 DFQATT, CDR2 SNEGSKA (reference sequence). The CDR3 has 13 residues. The V gene lost 3 bases and the J gene lost 1 base, with 9 bases spanning the gap. CDR3 protein: CSARGPLQETQYF. CDR3 nucleotide sequence: TGCAGTGCTAGGGGGCCACTCCAAGAGACCCAGTACTTC.

The chain employs TRBV7-9 and TRBJ1-3, with TRBD1 as a possible D gene (6 bases). The CDR3 has 16 amino acids. The V and J ends lost 6 bases and 0 bases respectively, with 15 bases between them. CDR1 is SEHNR and CDR2 is FQNEAQ in the germline V gene (reference sequence). In nucleotides, the CDR3 is TGTGCCAGCAGTCCTTCAGAGGGGGGCTCTGGAAACACCATATATTTT. Translation gives CASSPSEGGSGNTIYF.

This clonotype was recorded a few times. The genes are TRBV18 and TRBJ1-1, with D possibly matching TRBD1 (6 bases). Germline assignment: CDR1 KGHSH and CDR2 LQKENI. The CDR3 runs to 15 residues. Trimming shortened V by 3 bases and J by 1 base, and 12 bases separated the two germline ends. The CDR3 region has the DNA TGTGCCAGCTCACCTGACAGGTTACGGAACACTGAAGCTTTCTTT. This sequence encodes CASSPDRLRNTEAFF.

The chain links TRBV6-6 to TRBJ1-1; unclear D gene. There are 15 residues in the CDR3. Germline V CDR1 and CDR2: MNHNY, SVGAGI (reference sequence). Trimming removed 2 bases from V and 7 bases from J, with 17 bases in between. CDR3 DNA sequence: TGTGCCAGCAGTTACGGGAGTAAGGGTGGGAATGAAGCTTTCTTT. The encoded protein is CASSYGSKGGNEAFF.

The chain is built from TRBV11-2 and TRBJ1-2, with D possibly TRBD1 on 6 matching bases. Deletions cut 2 bases from V and 6 bases from J, with 19 bases between. This CDR3 region has 16 residues. CDR1 is SGHAT, CDR2 FQNNGV, per germline. The CDR3, as DNA: TGTGCCAGCAGCTTATCTGGGGGCAGCGGTAGTAATGGCTACACCTTC. Its translation is CASSLSGGSGSNGYTF.

V gene TRBV11-2 combines with J gene TRBJ2-3, with D maybe TRBD2 (5 bases). V lost 0 bases and J 2 bases, leaving 12 bases between the germline ends. The germline gives CDR1 SGHAT, CDR2 FQNNGV. This CDR3 is built from 16 residues. The chain's CDR3 is CASSLDRPAVTDTQYF. CDR3 sequence (DNA): TGTGCCAGCAGCTTAGATAGGCCAGCGGTCACAGATACGCAGTATTTT.

The chain uses TRBV24-1 and TRBJ1-5; D possibly corresponds to TRBD1 (6 bases). The CDR3 contains 13 residues. Germline V gene data show CDR1 as KGHDR and CDR2 as SFDVKD. V was shortened by 7 bases and J by 3 bases, with 9 bases between the two germline ends. The DNA for the CDR3 is TGTGCCACCAGCGACAGGACCAATCAGCCCCAGCATTTT. Amino acid sequence: CATSDRTNQPQHF.

The chain joins TRBV20-1 to TRBJ1-6; maybe TRBD1 (5 bases). This CDR3 spans 16 amino acids. Germline V CDR1 and CDR2: DFQATT, SNEGSKA (reference sequence). V was clipped by 0 bases and J by 7 bases, with 16 bases between them. The CDR3 loop is CSARETRGTNNSPLHF. The CDR3 nucleotides read TGCAGTGCTAGAGAAACGCGGGGGACTAACAATTCACCCCTCCACTTT.